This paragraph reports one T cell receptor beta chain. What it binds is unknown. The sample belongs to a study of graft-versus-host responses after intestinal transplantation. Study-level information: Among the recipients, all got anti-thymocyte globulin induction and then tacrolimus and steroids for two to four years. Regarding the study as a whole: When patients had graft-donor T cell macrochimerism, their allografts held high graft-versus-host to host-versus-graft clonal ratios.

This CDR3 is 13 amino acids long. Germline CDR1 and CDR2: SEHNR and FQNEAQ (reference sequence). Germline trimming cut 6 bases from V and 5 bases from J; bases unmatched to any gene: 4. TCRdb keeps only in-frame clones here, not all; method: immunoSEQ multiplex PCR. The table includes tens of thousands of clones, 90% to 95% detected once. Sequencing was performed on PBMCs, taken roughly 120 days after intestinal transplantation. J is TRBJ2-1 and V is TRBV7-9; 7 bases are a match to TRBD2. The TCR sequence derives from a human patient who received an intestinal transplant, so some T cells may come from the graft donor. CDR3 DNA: TGTGCCAGCAGACCAGGGACTAACAATGAGCAGTTCTTC. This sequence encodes CASRPGTNNEQFF.